Below, 11 T cell receptor beta chains from the same sample are listed, as sequenced in a study of blood T cell repertoires in COVID-19. Assay used: immunoSEQ multiplex PCR; TCRdb lists only in-frame clones, some missing. The sample holds 95,000 to 150,000 clones, 80% to 85% seen once. Sequencing was carried out using peripheral blood. The receptor source for this set is a woman in her fifties or sixties with acute or convalescent COVID-19.

The chain employs TRBV20-1 and TRBJ2-5; 8 bases are a match to TRBD2. The V and J ends lost 5 bases and 5 bases, in that order; junction bases with no gene match: 1. The length of the CDR3 is 11 residues. Germline values: CDR1 DFQATT, CDR2 SNEGSKA (reference sequence). The CDR3 DNA sequence: TGCAGTGCTGCTAGCGGGGAGACCCAGTACTTC. As protein: CSAASGETQYF.

The chain joins TRBV7-8 to TRBJ1-2, with D tentatively TRBD1 (6 bases). The germline CDR1 and CDR2 sequences are SGHVS and FQNEAQ. Trimming removed 0 bases from V and 8 bases from J, with 16 bases in between. The CDR3 covers 15 residues. CDR3 sequence (DNA): TGTGCCAGCAGCTTAGCGGGCAGGGGAAAAGGCGGCTACACCTTC. This sequence encodes CASSLAGRGKGGYTF.

A single count supports this clone. This chain connects TRBV15 to TRBJ1-3, with a weak D call TRBD1 (5 bases). Germline V gene lookup returns CDR1 LNHNV and CDR2 YYDKDF (reference sequence). The CDR3 runs 16 residues. Trimming left V 0 bases short and J 2 bases short, with 11 bases between. The CDR3 bases are TGTGCCACCAGCAGAGATAAGGGCAGGGCTGGAAACACCATATATTTT. This codes for CATSRDKGRAGNTIYF.

The chain carries TRBV2 and TRBJ1-6; 9 positions agree with TRBD1. Per germline, CDR1 SNHLY and CDR2 FYNNEI. V was pared by 5 bases and J by 11 bases, with 7 bases of the junction left unmatched. This CDR3 is 14 amino acids long. DNA of the CDR3: TGTGCCAGCAGTTCCGGGACAGGGAGGACACCCCTCCACTTT. It encodes CASSSGTGRTPLHF.

The chain combines TRBV27 with TRBJ2-7; no firm D call. The CDR3 covers 11 residues. The ends were cut back, 8 bases at V and 2 bases at J, with 7 bases in the middle. In germline, CDR1 is MNHEY, CDR2 SMNVEV (reference sequence). The DNA for the CDR3 is TGTGCCAGCGGTTATACCTACGAGCAGTACTTC. As protein: CASGYTYEQYF.

V usage is TRBV7-2 and J usage is TRBJ2-3, with TRBD2 identical over 16 bases. The germline V gene encodes CDR1 SGHTA and CDR2 FQGNSA. This CDR3 region has 16 residues. J gave up 6 bases and V 5 bases, and 5 bases lay outside the gene matches. Written as DNA, the CDR3 is TGTGCCAGCAGCAGGGGACTAGCGGGAGGGTCGGATACGCAGTATTTT. Protein product: CASSRGLAGGSDTQYF.

By sample share, this clone is medium-sized. The chain uses TRBV2 and TRBJ2-7; 8 bases map to TRBD1. Germline CDR1 SNHLY, CDR2 FYNNEI. The CDR3 is made up of 14 amino acids. After removal of 4 bases from V and 2 bases from J, the junction contained 4 bases not matched to a gene. The CDR3 loop reads CASSAKDRAYEQYF. The CDR3 nucleotides are TGTGCCAGCAGTGCAAAGGACAGGGCCTACGAGCAGTACTTC. Based on the CDR3 plus reference TRBV2 and TRBJ2-7, the full variable domain is EPEVTQTPSHQVTQMGQEVILRCVPISNHLYFYWYRQILGQKVEFLVSFYNNEISEKSEIFDDQFSVERPDGSNFTLKIRSTKLEDSAMYFCASSAKDRAYEQYFGPGTRLTVT.

This clone appeared a single time. The chain is built from TRBV18 and TRBJ1-5; D is undetermined. Between the trimmed V and J ends, which lost 5 bases and 6 bases, there was a span of 11 bases. The length of the CDR3 is 13 residues. Germline loops: CDR1 KGHSH, CDR2 LQKENI. This chain's CDR3 is CASSSEGSQPQHF. The DNA for the CDR3 is TGTGCCAGCTCATCGGAGGGCAGTCAGCCCCAGCATTTT.

In DNA form, the CDR3 reads TGTGCCATCAGTGAGAGGGACAGGAACACTGAAGCTTTCTTT. This translates into CAISERDRNTEAFF. The chain couples TRBV10-3 to TRBJ1-1; 7 nucleotides line up with TRBD1. V shed 2 bases, J shed 1 base, and the junction held 1 base outside the gene matches. This CDR3 is built from 14 residues. CDR1 ENHRY and CDR2 SYGVKD come from the germline V gene.

The rearrangement joins TRBV19 to TRBJ1-1; D call uncertain. V shed 3 bases and J shed 6 bases, with 17 bases lying between them. The germline V gene encodes CDR1 LNHDA and CDR2 SQIVND (reference sequence). The CDR3 runs to 15 residues. CDR3 nucleotide sequence: TGTGCCAGTAGTATTAATCTGGCCGGCGGGGCTGAAGCTTTCTTT. It encodes CASSINLAGGAEAFF.

This CDR3 is CASSFRDGLMNTEAFF. The CDR3 DNA reads TGTGCCAGCAGCTTCCGCGACGGACTAATGAACACTGAAGCTTTCTTT. The chain couples TRBV7-9 to TRBJ1-1; D remains unclear. Germline CDR1 is SEHNR and CDR2 is FQNEAQ (reference sequence). Trimming pared 3 bases from V and 0 bases from J, leaving 14 bases between. The CDR3 extends over 16 amino acids.